This T cell receptor beta chain stems from a study of blood T cell repertoires in COVID-19. Turning to the study itself: Samples representing acute and convalescent COVID-19 were sourced from the United States, Italy and Spain. Sources were T cells, B-cell-depleted T cells, or PBMCs; the material itself was cDNA or gDNA.

Germline V lookup: CDR1 SEHNR, CDR2 FQNEAQ (reference sequence). The ends were cut back, 7 bases at V and 3 bases at J, with 12 bases in the middle. This CDR3 spans 13 amino acids. Cohort assignment relied on participant-reported clinical history. Methods used by the authors: Estimation of nucleated cell counts was performed using reference gene primer amplification. Here immunoSEQ multiplex PCR was the method, and the copy in TCRdb shows in-frame clones only, minus some. Clone size and the V and J calls come from that table; the DNA yielded D and trimming. This table holds around 140,000 clones, about nine tenths found once.

The TCR was taken from a woman aged 35 to 49 who had been exposed to COVID-19. Sequences were obtained from PBMCs or T cells enriched from blood (not recorded which). V gene TRBV7-9 combines with J gene TRBJ1-1; D gene unclear. CDR3 DNA sequence: TGTGCCAGCACCTTTTCAGAGGACACTGAAGCTTTCTTT. This sequence encodes CASTFSEDTEAFF.